The 15 T cell receptor beta chains presented below share a single source sample, sequenced in a study of blood T cell repertoires in COVID-19. Profiling relied on immunoSEQ multiplex PCR, and the TCRdb table lists in-frame clones only, not all of them. Of about 160,000 clones in the sample, about 90% were seen once. Sequenced: peripheral blood. The receptors were gathered from a woman aged 60 to 75 with active or convalescent COVID-19.

This clone was picked up a small number of times. The V and J genes are TRBV3-1 (or the pseudogene TRBV3-2) and TRBJ1-5; no clear D gene. The germline CDR1 and CDR2 sequences are LGHDT and YNNKEL (reference sequence). The germline V and J ends were trimmed by 4 bases and 2 bases, with 12 bases remaining between them. This CDR3 is built from 15 residues. As DNA, the CDR3 is TGTGCCAGCAGCCCCGGCCCAGAGGGCAATCAGCCCCAGCATTTT. This gives the protein CASSPGPEGNQPQHF.

The chain has TRBV10-3 and TRBJ1-2; 7 bases are a match to TRBD1. CDR1 and CDR2 from the germline V gene are ENHRY and SYGVKD. The CDR3 sequence is 15 residues long. Losses at the gene ends were 8 bases for V and 2 bases for J; bases not matched to a gene: 11. This chain's CDR3 is CAISRDSASNYGYTF. Written as DNA, the CDR3 is TGTGCCATCTCCAGGGACAGCGCATCGAACTATGGCTACACCTTC.

The chain carries TRBV3-1 (or the pseudogene TRBV3-2) and TRBJ2-2; 8 bases fit TRBD1. After removal of 7 bases from V and 7 bases from J, the junction contained 5 bases not matched to a gene. CDR3 length: 13 amino acids. Germline values: CDR1 LGHDT, CDR2 YNNKEL (reference sequence). In DNA, the CDR3 is TGTGCCAGCAACAGACAGGGGTACGGGGAGCTGTTTTTT. Residues: CASNRQGYGELFF.

This clone was seen only once. The J gene is TRBJ1-4, the V gene TRBV5-5; no reliable D call. The germline V gene has CDR1 SGHKS and CDR2 YYEKEE (reference sequence). This CDR3 is 14 amino acids long. Between the trimmed V and J ends, which lost 7 bases and 2 bases, there was a span of 12 bases. This chain's CDR3 is CASASGFTNEKLFF. For the CDR3, the DNA is TGTGCCAGCGCGTCGGGGTTTACTAATGAAAAACTGTTTTTT.

V and J are TRBV24-1 and TRBJ1-6, with a tentative D call TRBD1 (5 bases). V was cut by 4 bases and J by 10 bases, with 10 bases left in between. This CDR3 region has 13 residues. Germline V gene lookup returns CDR1 KGHDR and CDR2 SFDVKD. The DNA for the CDR3 is TGTGCCACCAGTGAGGGGAGGGGATCACCCCTCCACTTT. Amino acid sequence: CATSEGRGSPLHF.

The J gene is TRBJ2-1, the V gene TRBV5-8; 7 nucleotides align to TRBD1. Germline lookup yields CDR1 SGHTS and CDR2 YDEGEE. The ends lost 1 base at V and 2 bases at J; junction bases unmatched: 3. The CDR3 totals 15 residues. The CDR3 here is CASSLIGTAYNEQFF. In DNA form, the CDR3 reads TGTGCCAGCAGCTTGATCGGGACAGCCTACAATGAGCAGTTCTTC.

This chain uses TRBV3-1 (or the pseudogene TRBV3-2) with TRBJ1-4; D is unclear. The germline V gene has CDR1 LGHDT and CDR2 YNNKEL (reference sequence). Trimming removed 4 bases from V and 8 bases from J, with 8 bases in between. The CDR3 contains 12 residues. CDR3 protein: CASSLSLEKLFF. The DNA for the CDR3 is TGTGCCAGCAGCCTCTCCCTCGAAAAACTGTTTTTT.

The chain is built from TRBV7-6 and TRBJ1-3, with D possibly being TRBD1 (6 bases). The CDR3 contains 18 residues. V lost 2 bases and J 1 base, leaving 18 bases between the germline ends. Germline CDR1 reads SGHVS; CDR2 reads FNYEAQ. CDR3 loop: CASSLSGRGRGSGNTIYF. The CDR3 DNA reads TGTGCCAGCAGCTTATCAGGCAGGGGAAGAGGATCTGGAAACACCATATATTTT.

This clone has only a few counts. This chain uses TRBV27 with TRBJ2-5, with D possibly being TRBD2 (6 bases). This CDR3 region has 13 residues. Trimming shortened V by 2 bases and J by 3 bases, and 7 bases separated the two germline ends. Germline CDR1 and CDR2: MNHEY and SMNVEV (reference sequence). CDR3 residues: CASSLGGKETQYF. The CDR3 DNA is TGTGCCAGCAGTTTAGGAGGGAAAGAGACCCAGTACTTC.

Regarding this clone: This sample includes further DNA sequences coding for the same CDR3. The V gene is TRBV5-1, the J gene TRBJ2-3; TRBD2 agrees at 10 bases. The germline V gene has CDR1 SGHRS and CDR2 YFSETQ. The J segment lost 3 bases and the V segment lost 0 bases, leaving 4 bases of the junction unmatched. This CDR3 contains 16 residues. The CDR3 DNA is TGCGCCAGCAGCTTGGCGCTAGCGGGGGAGACAGATACGCAGTATTTT. Translated: CASSLALAGETDTQYF.

V and J are TRBV6-5 and TRBJ2-1; TRBD2 matches at 10 bases. V lost 6 bases to trimming and J lost 0 bases; unmatched junction nucleotides: 2. The length of the CDR3 is 15 residues. Germline CDR1 and CDR2: MNHEY and SVGAGI. For the CDR3, the DNA is TGTGCCAGCAGAGCGGGGGGGGGCTCCTACAATGAGCAGTTCTTC. Translating it yields CASRAGGGSYNEQFF.

About this clone: At the DNA level, this CDR3 is encoded by other sequences in the same sample as well. V is TRBV19 and J is TRBJ1-5; weak D call: TRBD1 (6 bases). Germline V lookup: CDR1 LNHDA, CDR2 SQIVND (reference sequence). Trimming cost V 0 bases and J 4 bases, with 7 bases left between them. The CDR3 extends over 14 amino acids. DNA for the CDR3: TGTGCCAGTAGTATAGACAGGGGTAATCAGCCCCAGCATTTT. Its protein is CASSIDRGNQPQHF.

This clone appeared once. V is TRBV18 and J is TRBJ1-5; D gene uncertain. Germline assignment: CDR1 KGHSH and CDR2 LQKENI. This CDR3 is built from 15 residues. The germline V and J ends were trimmed by 3 bases and 2 bases, with 11 bases remaining between them. In DNA, the CDR3 is TGTGCCAGCTCACCCAACGAGGGTGGCAATCAGCCCCAGCATTTT. It encodes CASSPNEGGNQPQHF.

This clone has only one observation. The chain joins TRBV10-3 to TRBJ1-1; unclear D gene. This CDR3 is 15 amino acids long. Trimming removed 0 bases from V and 0 bases from J, with 8 bases in between. Looked up from germline, CDR1 is ENHRY and CDR2 is SYGVKD. The CDR3 bases are TGTGCCATCAGTGAGTCGGAGGATTTGAACACTGAAGCTTTCTTT. Translation gives CAISESEDLNTEAFF.

The V and J genes are TRBV7-9 and TRBJ1-5; possible D gene TRBD1, 5 bases. Germline V gene data show CDR1 as SEHNR and CDR2 as FQNEAQ (reference sequence). The CDR3 is 16 amino acids. Trimming left V 1 base short and J 7 bases short, with 17 bases between. Here the CDR3 DNA reads TGTGCCAGCAGCTTAGGCCATGGGGGGTTGGGGCAGCCCCAGCATTTT. It is translated as CASSLGHGGLGQPQHF.